This is a list of T cell receptor beta chains from one sample in a study of blood T cells in healthy people across ages. In TCRdb, the 5' RACE reads were re-called with MiXCR into one record per CDR3 protein. The repertoire consists of 1.2 million to 1.5 million distinct CDR3 sequences, with 59% occurring once and the leading ten covering 6.5% to 8%. Sequences were obtained from blood. Every receptor here comes from a man aged 18 to 35 in good health. Each CDR3 is given with its conserved first and last residue. The D gene is left open where the match is weak. Where a row states a size, it is once, few, many or the class of an expanded clone; other rows omit it.

>TRBV7-2|NA|once|TRBJ1-1
TGTGCCAGCAGCAGAACGACAGAGAACACTGAAGCTTTCTTT
CASSRTTENTEAFF
>TRBV12-3/TRBV12-4|NA|few|TRBJ1-4
TGTGCCAGCAGCGGGTACAATGAAAAACTGTTTTTT
CASSGYNEKLFF
>TRBV6-5|TRBD2|NA|TRBJ2-3
TGTGCCACCCTTTCTCGAAAACCTCGATCCGGACTAGCGGGAGGAATCACAGATACGCAGTATTTT
CATLSRKPRSGLAGGITDTQYF
>TRBV6-5|NA|few|TRBJ2-1
TGTGCCAGCAGTTACCTTGGGGGCGAGCAGTTCTTC
CASSYLGGEQFF
>TRBV4-3|TRBD2|NA|TRBJ2-3
TGCGCCAGCAGCCAAGAGCGGGCGGGGGGAACTAGCACAGATACGCAGTATTTT
CASSQERAGGTSTDTQYF
>TRBV6-6|NA|NA|TRBJ1-1
TGTGCCAGCAGTTATTGGGTCCGGGGGAAGAACACTGAAGCTTTCTTT
CASSYWVRGKNTEAFF
>TRBV11-2|TRBD2|NA|TRBJ2-5
TGTGCCAGCAGCTTAGACCTCGGGACTAGCGGGGGGGGTGGACAGTACTTC
CASSLDLGTSGGGGQYF
>TRBV6-5|NA|many|TRBJ2-7
TGTGCCAGCAGCCCGGGGATGGGTGAGCAGTACTTC
CASSPGMGEQYF
>TRBV12-3/TRBV12-4|NA|NA|TRBJ1-5
TGTGCCAGCAGTTCTGGGACAAGGGATCAGCCCCAGCATTTT
CASSSGTRDQPQHF
>TRBV10-3|NA|NA|TRBJ2-1
TGTGCCATCAGTGTGGGGGCTAACAATGAGCAGTTCTTC
CAISVGANNEQFF
>TRBV2|NA|NA|TRBJ2-1
TGTGCCAGCAGGCTCAGAGGTGGGCAGTTCTTC
CASRLRGGQFF
>TRBV4-3|TRBD1|NA|TRBJ1-2
TGCGCCAGCAGCCAAGATTCACAGGGGGCCAATGGCTACACCTTC
CASSQDSQGANGYTF
>TRBV7-2|NA|once|TRBJ2-7
TGTGCCAGCAGCTTAGCGGGCGGGATAACCTACGAGCAGTACTTC
CASSLAGGITYEQYF
>TRBV9|NA|NA|TRBJ2-3
TGTGCCAGCAGCTCTTACGGGTCTAGCACAGATACGCAGTATTTT
CASSSYGSSTDTQYF
>TRBV2|NA|NA|TRBJ1-4
TGTGCCAGCAGTCGTCGTACACAGGAGGCAACTAATGAAAAACTGTTTTTT
CASSRRTQEATNEKLFF
>TRBV5-1|NA|once|TRBJ1-1
TGCGCCAGCAGCTTGGACGGCAGGGTGAACACTGAAGCTTTCTTT
CASSLDGRVNTEAFF